This entry concerns a single TCR beta chain. The data originate from a study of OX40 agonist ivuxolimab in advanced cancers. Only in-frame clones appear in the TCRdb table, and some are missing; sequencing was by immunoSEQ multiplex PCR. The data hold about 65,000 clones, with around 87% observed a single time. The CDR3 is made up of 15 amino acids. Germline V lookup: CDR1 MNHEY, CDR2 SVGAGI. V trimming: 7 bases; J trimming: 3 bases; junction bases outside the gene matches: 8. This chain links TRBV6-5 with TRBJ1-1; 10 nucleotides agree with TRBD1. The sequence was collected from an adult with an advanced solid tumor such as melanoma, head and neck, liver or kidney cancer. Sequences were derived from CD4+ or CD8+ T cells sorted from blood, sampled in a trial of the OX40 agonist ivuxolimab. CDR3 residues: CASTATGGAYTEAFF. CDR3 sequence (DNA): TGTGCCAGCACCGCGACAGGGGGCGCCTACACTGAAGCTTTCTTT.